The 31 T cell receptor beta chains given below trace back to one sample, sequenced in a study of blood T cell repertoires in COVID-19. Repertoires were generated with immunoSEQ multiplex PCR, while TCRdb's copy carries only in-frame clones and drops some. The table lists under 200,000 clones, roughly 88% of them singletons, with around 5% in the top ten. The sequenced sample consisted of PBMCs or T cells enriched from blood (not recorded which). The receptors were sampled from a man aged 40-49 years with acute COVID-19.

The CDR3 is CASSLSMNTEAFF. The CDR3, as DNA: TGTGCCAGCAGTTTGAGCATGAACACTGAAGCTTTCTTT. The chain uses TRBV2 and TRBJ1-1; no reliable D call. The CDR3 covers 13 residues. CDR1 is SNHLY and CDR2 is FYNNEI in the germline V gene. The V gene lost 5 bases and the J gene lost 0 bases, with 7 bases spanning the gap.

This clone was counted between two and nine times. V and J are TRBV2 and TRBJ2-7, with 8 bases identical to TRBD2. The ends lost 7 bases at V and 3 bases at J; junction bases unmatched: 8. Germline CDR1 reads SNHLY; CDR2 reads FYNNEI. This CDR3 comprises 14 residues. CDR3 region: CASKQTSVNYEQYF. The CDR3 DNA reads TGTGCCAGCAAGCAGACTAGCGTAAACTACGAGCAGTACTTC.

The rearrangement joins TRBV14 to TRBJ1-6; 8 bases are shared with TRBD1. Germline lookup yields CDR1 SGHDN and CDR2 FVKESK. The trim removed 1 base at V and 8 bases at J, leaving 4 bases unmatched. There are 15 residues in the CDR3. CDR3 sequence: CASSQVGQGYSPLHF. CDR3 DNA: TGTGCCAGCAGCCAAGTTGGACAGGGCTATTCACCCCTCCACTTT.

The rearrangement joins TRBV5-1 to TRBJ2-7, with TRBD2 matching over 8 bases. CDR3 length: 15 amino acids. The germline CDR1 and CDR2 sequences are SGHRS and YFSETQ. V shed 2 bases and J 2 bases; nucleotides not matched to a gene: 6. Here the CDR3 reads CASSFSTGGTYEQYF. CDR3 in DNA: TGCGCCAGCAGCTTTAGTACGGGAGGGACCTACGAGCAGTACTTC.

The genes are TRBV12-3 or TRBV12-4 and TRBJ1-5; D gene unclear. Trimming took off 7 bases at V and 9 bases at J, with 16 bases between the two ends. The CDR3 has 13 amino acids. The CDR3 sequence is CASTLPGQTPQHF. The CDR3 DNA follows: TGTGCCAGCACCCTCCCAGGCCAAACGCCCCAGCATTTT.

The chain combines TRBV24-1 with TRBJ2-7, with D perhaps matching TRBD1 (5 bases). The CDR3 has 15 amino acids. Trimming removed 3 bases at V and 5 bases at J, with 16 bases between. Per germline, CDR1 KGHDR and CDR2 SFDVKD. The CDR3 DNA reads as TGTGCCACCAGTGATAATACCCAGGGTCGCGACGAGCAGTACTTC. This translates into CATSDNTQGRDEQYF.

The chain joins TRBV6-1 to TRBJ2-5, with 14 positions matching TRBD2. The CDR3 runs to 16 residues. The germline V gene encodes CDR1 MNHNS and CDR2 SASEGT. Germline trimming cut 3 bases from V and 6 bases from J; bases unmatched to any gene: 6. CDR3 loop: CASSDGTSGRLKTQYF. DNA of the CDR3: TGTGCCAGCAGTGACGGGACTAGCGGGAGATTAAAGACCCAGTACTTC.

V and J are TRBV3-1 (or the pseudogene TRBV3-2) and TRBJ2-7; tentatively, D is TRBD1 (5 bases). Per the germline V gene, CDR1 is LGHDT and CDR2 is YNNKEL (reference sequence). Trimming stripped 4 bases from V and 4 bases from J, with 8 bases between. The CDR3 contains 12 residues. The CDR3: CASSPRAYEQYF. The CDR3 coding sequence is TGTGCCAGCAGCCCCAGGGCGTACGAGCAGTACTTC.

The CDR3 here is CASSQSRGTSGPQHF. In nucleotides, the CDR3 is TGTGCCAGCAGCCAAAGTAGGGGCACATCAGGGCCCCAGCATTTT. This chain joins TRBV3-1 (or the pseudogene TRBV3-2) and TRBJ1-5; a possible D gene is TRBD1 (5 bases). V lost 2 bases, J lost 9 bases, and 17 bases lay in between. The germline CDR1 and CDR2 sequences are LGHDT and YNNKEL (reference sequence). The CDR3 has 15 residues.

The gene calls are TRBV20-1 and TRBJ2-7, with TRBD2 as a possible D gene (5 bases). The CDR3 extends over 10 amino acids. V shed 7 bases and J shed 7 bases, with 11 bases lying between them. CDR1 and CDR2 from the germline V gene are DFQATT and SNEGSKA (reference sequence). The chain's CDR3 is CSVPRGEQYF. The CDR3 DNA reads TGCAGTGTCCCCCGGGGAGAGCAGTACTTC.

The J gene is TRBJ1-4, the V gene TRBV5-1; TRBD1 matches 8 bases. This CDR3 has 15 amino acids. The germline V gene has CDR1 SGHRS and CDR2 YFSETQ. V lost 5 bases, J lost 6 bases, and 9 bases stayed unmatched. The CDR3 sequence: CASSEPGGRDEKLFF. The DNA for the CDR3 is TGCGCCAGCAGTGAACCAGGGGGCCGGGATGAAAAACTGTTTTTT. Full variable domain (rest looked up from reference TRBV5-1 and TRBJ1-4): KAGVTQTPRYLIKTRGQQVTLSCSPISGHRSVSWYQQTPGQGLQFLFEYFSETQRNKGNFPGRFSGRQFSNSRSEMNVSTLELGDSALYLCASSEPGGRDEKLFFGSGTQLSVL.

The gene calls are TRBV18 and TRBJ2-5; the D gene is possibly TRBD2 (5 bases). V was cut by 2 bases and J by 4 bases, with 11 bases left in between. CDR3 size: 14 residues. The germline V gene has CDR1 KGHSH and CDR2 LQKENI. DNA for the CDR3: TGTGCCAGCTCACCAGCCGGGAACGTAGAGACCCAGTACTTC. The encoded protein is CASSPAGNVETQYF.

This chain joins TRBV24-1 and TRBJ1-2; 7 nucleotides match TRBD1. The CDR3 sequence is 13 residues long. V lost 3 bases, J lost 7 bases, and 4 bases stayed unmatched. CDR1 and CDR2 (germline): KGHDR, SFDVKD. The CDR3 DNA reads TGTGCCACCAGTGATCCCCAGGGGGTTGGCTACACCTTC. Translation: CATSDPQGVGYTF.

This chain connects TRBV27 to TRBJ2-2; D not certain. This CDR3 spans 14 amino acids. Trimming stripped 8 bases from V and 2 bases from J, with 12 bases between. Germline values: CDR1 MNHEY, CDR2 SMNVEV (reference sequence). CDR3 amino acids: CASAALLNTGELFF. The CDR3 coding sequence is TGTGCCAGCGCCGCTCTACTCAACACCGGGGAGCTGTTTTTT.

The CDR3: CASKLNNYGYTF. The CDR3, as DNA: TGTGCCAGCAAGCTCAATAACTATGGCTACACCTTC. V and J are TRBV28 and TRBJ1-2; no reliable D call. With 7 bases removed from V and 1 base from J, the gap between germline ends came to 7 bases. CDR3 length: 12 amino acids. The V gene's germline CDR1 is MDHEN and CDR2 SYDVKM.

The V and J genes are TRBV27 and TRBJ1-6; 12 nucleotides match TRBD1. The V gene end was trimmed by 3 bases and the J gene end by 4 bases; junction bases not matched to a gene: 10. Germline CDR1 reads MNHEY; CDR2 reads SMNVEV (reference sequence). The CDR3 has 19 amino acids. Here the CDR3 DNA reads TGTGCCAGCAGTTTCAAAGGGACAGGGGGCGTTATTTATAATTCACCCCTCCACTTT. This gives the protein CASSFKGTGGVIYNSPLHF.

This clone appeared a single time. This chain joins TRBV14 and TRBJ2-7, with 7 nucleotides matching TRBD1. The CDR3 loop spans 13 amino acids. The germline CDR1 and CDR2 sequences are SGHDN and FVKESK. V lost 6 bases and J lost 6; bases outside the gene matches: 8. The CDR3 DNA reads as TGTGCCAGCAGTTACGGGACAGCCATCGAGCAGTACTTC. This encodes CASSYGTAIEQYF. Full variable domain (outside the CDR3, taken from reference TRBV14 and TRBJ2-7): EAGVTQFPSHSVIEKGQTVTLRCDPISGHDNLYWYRRVMGKEIKFLLHFVKESKQDESGMPNNRFLAERTGGTYSTLKVQPAELEDSGVYFCASSYGTAIEQYFGPGTRLTVT.

The CDR3 nucleotides are TGTGCCAGCAGTTTAGGGGTAGCGGGAAGGGGTGAGCAGTTCTTC. Its protein is CASSLGVAGRGEQFF. The chain couples TRBV27 to TRBJ2-1; 8 nucleotides line up with TRBD2. Germline-derived CDR1 and CDR2 are MNHEY and SMNVEV (reference sequence). This CDR3 is 15 amino acids long. V lost 2 bases to trimming and J lost 9 bases; unmatched junction nucleotides: 9.

V gene TRBV4-1 combines with J gene TRBJ1-4, with D perhaps matching TRBD1 (5 bases). Germline values: CDR1 MGHRA, CDR2 YSYEKL. The V end lost 0 bases, the J end lost 0 bases, and 11 bases lay between the germline ends. This CDR3 has 17 amino acids. CDR3 DNA sequence: TGCGCCAGCAGCCAAGACGGGTTACAGGCAACTAATGAAAAACTGTTTTTT. Translation: CASSQDGLQATNEKLFF.

The genes are TRBV6-5 and TRBJ1-4; 7 positions match TRBD1. This CDR3 is 15 amino acids long. Trimming at V came to 2 bases and at J to 7 bases, leaving 7 bases not matched to a gene. Germline V gene lookup returns CDR1 MNHEY and CDR2 SVGAGI. The CDR3 region has the DNA TGTGCCAGCAGTTACGCGACAGGGACGGTTGAAAAACTGTTTTTT. Protein sequence: CASSYATGTVEKLFF.

This clone has a single count. This chain joins TRBV9 and TRBJ2-2; 9 nucleotides match TRBD2. The CDR3 loop spans 16 amino acids. Germline CDR1 SGDLS, CDR2 YYNGEE. J lost 6 bases, V lost 0 bases, and 6 bases had no gene match. As DNA, the CDR3 is TGTGCCAGCAGCGTAGGGATAGCGGGAGTGGCCGGGGAGCTGTTTTTT. Protein product: CASSVGIAGVAGELFF.

This sequence joins TRBV9 and TRBJ2-7, with TRBD2 matching 11 bases. CDR3 length: 15 amino acids. V lost 4 bases, J lost 4 bases, and 7 bases stayed unmatched. Germline CDR1 is SGDLS and CDR2 is YYNGEE. In nucleotides, the CDR3 is TGTGCCAGCAGCTCACTAGCGGGAGTGATGTACGAGCAGTACTTC. Translated: CASSSLAGVMYEQYF.

The chain recombines TRBV25-1 with TRBJ1-5; perhaps TRBD1 as D (5 bases). CDR1 MGHDK and CDR2 SYGVNS come from the germline V gene. V was pared by 6 bases and J by 4 bases, with 16 bases between. The CDR3 covers 15 residues. The CDR3 spells CASSPGGGSNQPQHF. The DNA of the CDR3 is TGTGCCAGCAGCCCGGGCGGGGGGAGTAATCAGCCCCAGCATTTT. Combining the CDR3 with reference TRBV25-1 and TRBJ1-5 gives the whole variable domain EADIYQTPRYLVIGTGKKITLECSQTMGHDKMYWYQQDPGMELHLIHYSYGVNSTEKGDLSSESTVSRIRTEHFPLTLESARPSHTSQYLCASSPGGGSNQPQHFGDGTRLSIL.

The V and J genes are TRBV27 and TRBJ2-1; 14 bases line up with TRBD2. V was pared by 2 bases and J by 3 bases, with 0 bases of the junction left unmatched. This CDR3 is built from 16 residues. Germline V CDR1 and CDR2: MNHEY, SMNVEV (reference sequence). CDR3 region: CASSLGTSGGYNEQFF. The CDR3 DNA is TGTGCCAGCAGTTTAGGGACTAGCGGGGGCTACAATGAGCAGTTCTTC.

The V and J genes are TRBV28 and TRBJ1-2; no clear D gene. The CDR3 is 13 residues long. Germline V gene data show CDR1 as MDHEN and CDR2 as SYDVKM. The V gene lost 6 bases and the J gene lost 6 bases, with 14 bases spanning the gap. Here the CDR3 reads CASRSPGSNGYTF. As DNA, the CDR3 is TGTGCCAGCAGGTCTCCGGGGTCTAATGGCTACACCTTC.

The chain couples TRBV20-1 to TRBJ2-5, with D possibly called TRBD1 or TRBD2 (5 bases each). Germline assignment: CDR1 DFQATT and CDR2 SNEGSKA (reference sequence). V shed 3 bases and J shed 5 bases, with 19 bases lying between them. This CDR3 region has 15 residues. Here the CDR3 reads CSASGGVGPWETQYF. DNA for the CDR3: TGCAGTGCTAGTGGGGGAGTGGGCCCCTGGGAGACCCAGTACTTC.

The V gene is TRBV18, the J gene TRBJ1-1, with TRBD1 matching 7 bases. This CDR3 is 14 amino acids long. J was trimmed by 1 base and V by 4 bases; bases with no gene match: 3. Germline CDR1 is KGHSH and CDR2 is LQKENI. Here the CDR3 DNA reads TGTGCCAGCTCACTAGACAGGGCGAACACTGAAGCTTTCTTT. Protein: CASSLDRANTEAFF.

The rearrangement links TRBV5-4 to TRBJ1-2; a possible D gene is TRBD1 (5 bases). Germline CDR1 reads SGHNT; CDR2 reads YYREEE (reference sequence). V was trimmed by 7 bases and J by 3 bases, leaving 10 bases between them. The CDR3 length is 12 residues. This CDR3 reads CASGALDYGYTF. In DNA, the CDR3 is TGTGCCAGCGGGGCATTAGACTATGGCTACACCTTC.

The chain combines TRBV11-3 with TRBJ2-2; 11 bases align to TRBD1. The CDR3 totals 14 residues. The germline V gene encodes CDR1 SGHNT and CDR2 YENEEA. Trimming at V came to 5 bases and at J to 5 bases, leaving 1 base not matched to a gene. For the CDR3, the DNA is TGTGCCAGCAGCCGGGACAGGGGGACCGGGGAGCTGTTTTTT. Its protein is CASSRDRGTGELFF.

The CDR3 here is CASSPDRTTNYGYTF. The CDR3, as DNA: TGTGCCAGCAGCCCGGACAGAACTACTAACTATGGCTACACCTTC. V usage is TRBV5-4 and J usage is TRBJ1-2; TRBD1 is a possible D gene (6 bases). Trimming took 4 bases from V and 0 from J, leaving 13 bases between them. Germline V gene data show CDR1 as SGHNT and CDR2 as YYREEE (reference sequence). The CDR3 length is 15 residues.

This clone showed up many times. This chain joins TRBV28 and TRBJ2-7, with a weak D call TRBD2 (6 bases). The CDR3 runs 14 residues. Germline CDR1 reads MDHEN; CDR2 reads SYDVKM. Trimming took off 7 bases at V and 6 bases at J, with 19 bases between the two ends. The CDR3: CASTNAGTVGEQYF. The CDR3 bases are TGTGCCAGCACCAATGCGGGGACTGTTGGCGAGCAGTACTTC.